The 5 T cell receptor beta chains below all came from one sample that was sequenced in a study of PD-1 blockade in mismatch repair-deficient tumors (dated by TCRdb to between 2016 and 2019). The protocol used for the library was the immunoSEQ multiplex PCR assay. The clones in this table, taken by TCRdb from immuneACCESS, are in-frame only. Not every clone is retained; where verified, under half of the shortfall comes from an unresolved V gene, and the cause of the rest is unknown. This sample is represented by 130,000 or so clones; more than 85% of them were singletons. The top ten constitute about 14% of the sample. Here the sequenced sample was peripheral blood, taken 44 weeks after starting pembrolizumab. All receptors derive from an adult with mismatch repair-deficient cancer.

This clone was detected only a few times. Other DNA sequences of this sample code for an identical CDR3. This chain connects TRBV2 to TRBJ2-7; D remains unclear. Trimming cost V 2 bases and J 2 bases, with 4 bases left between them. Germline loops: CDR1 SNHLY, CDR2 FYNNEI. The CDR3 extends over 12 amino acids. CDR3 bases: TGTGCCAGCAGTGAACGCCCCTACGAGCAGTACTTC. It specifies CASSERPYEQYF.

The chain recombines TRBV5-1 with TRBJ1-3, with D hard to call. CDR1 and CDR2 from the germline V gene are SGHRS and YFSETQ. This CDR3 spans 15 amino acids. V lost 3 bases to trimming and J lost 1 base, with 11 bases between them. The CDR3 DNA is TGCGCCAGCAGCTGGTATGGGGAATCTGGAAACACCATATATTTT. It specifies CASSWYGESGNTIYF.

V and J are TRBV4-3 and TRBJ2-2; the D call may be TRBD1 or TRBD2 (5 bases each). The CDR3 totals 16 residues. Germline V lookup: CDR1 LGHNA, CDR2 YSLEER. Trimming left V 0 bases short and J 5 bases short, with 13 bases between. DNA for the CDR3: TGCGCCAGCAGCCAAGAGTTCGGGGCACAGACCGGGGAGCTGTTTTTT. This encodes CASSQEFGAQTGELFF.

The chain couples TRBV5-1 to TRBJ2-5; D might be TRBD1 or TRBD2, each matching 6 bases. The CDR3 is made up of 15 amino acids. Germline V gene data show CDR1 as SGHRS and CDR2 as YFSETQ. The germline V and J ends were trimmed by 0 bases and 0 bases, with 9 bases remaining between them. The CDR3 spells CASSLEGGYQETQYF. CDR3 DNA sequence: TGCGCCAGCAGCTTGGAGGGGGGCTACCAAGAGACCCAGTACTTC.

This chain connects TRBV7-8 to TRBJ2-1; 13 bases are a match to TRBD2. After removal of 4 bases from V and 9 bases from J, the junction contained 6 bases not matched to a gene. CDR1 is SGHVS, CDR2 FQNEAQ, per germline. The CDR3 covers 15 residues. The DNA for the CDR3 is TGTGCCAGCAGCTCCGGGACTAGCGGGAACGCTGAGCAGTTCTTC. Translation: CASSSGTSGNAEQFF.